What follows describes a single T cell receptor beta chain. These data belong to a study of blood T cells in healthy people across ages. Study summary: About one barcoded beta molecule per two T cells came from capture by template switching.

CDR1 is SGDLS and CDR2 is YYNGEE in the germline V gene. The CDR3 consists of 16 residues. Alongside a J-beta primer mix, a sample-barcoded 5' primer served in a second PCR lasting about 7 to 12 cycles. TCRdb re-derived calls from the 5' RACE reads in MiXCR, one entry per CDR3 protein. The profile shows 500,000 to 550,000 distinct CDR3 sequences, 24% of them singletons. This sample was shared with a second study, whose subject was T cells of mothers and their children.

Material for sequencing was blood. The TCR sequence derives from a boy aged 5-17 years in good health. The rearrangement links TRBV9 to TRBJ2-5; 9 bases are a match to TRBD2. The tail of the sequence fits TRBJ2-1 better, so the J call may be wrong. This CDR3 is CASSVGGGGAGNEQFF. The CDR3 region has the DNA TGTGCCAGCAGCGTAGGGGGCGGGGGGGCCGGCAATGAGCAGTTCTTC.